This T cell receptor (beta chain) was identified during a study of T cells in Graves' hyperthyroidism and ophthalmopathy. Patients were excluded for uncontrolled infection, other autoimmune disease, pregnancy or lactation. Diagnoses were established using clinical symptoms, serum thyroxine and TRAb, thyroid ultrasound and orbital computed tomography. The PBMCs had their origin in 10 ml of fresh peripheral blood. This clonotype turned up a few times. From RNA transcripts, TCR beta CDR3 regions were amplified. In the first-round RT-PCR of the TCR CDR3, the HTBI primer set was used. TCRdb used MiXCR to reprocess the multiplex PCR reads, holding one entry per CDR3 protein. The repertoire consists of 300,000 to 450,000 distinct CDR3 sequences, with approximately 15% occurring once and the leading ten covering approximately 10%. Trimming took 11 bases from V and 0 from J; bases not matched to a gene: 9. The germline gives CDR1 ENHRY, CDR2 SYGVKD. CDR3 length equals 15 residues.

The chain couples TRBV10-3 to TRBJ2-2, with 7 bases fitting TRBD1. What was sequenced was blood. The receptor was derived from an older woman with Graves' hyperthyroidism. For the CDR3, the DNA is TGTGCCGCGCGTGTTGGGACAGCGAACACCGGGGAGCTGTTTTTT. It encodes CAARVGTANTGELFF.